The 3 T cell receptor beta chains below all came from one sample that was sequenced in a study of cytomegalovirus exposure and HLA in healthy donors. Use of 60 Vbeta and 13 Jbeta primers characterized the PCR. Measured with immunoSEQ multiplex PCR; TCRdb has only the in-frame clones, and not every one. The sample carries 100,000 or so clones, under 80% recorded once. Sequencing was done on a sample of PBMCs. These receptors were obtained from a middle-aged woman in good health and CMV-seropositive.

The chain combines TRBV28 with TRBJ2-3; D is unresolved. V was cut by 6 bases and J by 0 bases, with 7 bases left in between. Germline V CDR1 and CDR2: MDHEN, SYDVKM. The CDR3 is made up of 13 amino acids. This CDR3 reads CASSSTSTDTQYF. CDR3 DNA sequence: TGTGCCAGCAGCTCGACTAGCACAGATACGCAGTATTTT.

This clone has just one count. The J gene is TRBJ2-5, the V gene TRBV5-1; D possibly corresponds to TRBD2 (6 bases). CDR3 length: 17 residues. CDR1 and CDR2 (germline): SGHRS, YFSETQ. V was clipped by 2 bases and J by 2 bases, with 19 bases between them. CDR3 in amino acids: CASSFLGLAVAQETQYF. The CDR3 coding sequence is TGCGCCAGCAGCTTCCTAGGATTAGCGGTGGCACAAGAGACCCAGTACTTC. Filled out from reference TRBV5-1 and TRBJ2-5, the complete variable domain reads KAGVTQTPRYLIKTRGQQVTLSCSPISGHRSVSWYQQTPGQGLQFLFEYFSETQRNKGNFPGRFSGRQFSNSRSEMNVSTLELGDSALYLCASSFLGLAVAQETQYFGPGTRLLVL.

This rearrangement joins TRBV11-1 to TRBJ1-1; TRBD1 aligns across 8 bases. From germline, CDR1 is SGHAT and CDR2 FQDESV (reference sequence). The CDR3 has 16 residues. The trim removed 7 bases at V and 2 bases at J, leaving 12 bases unmatched. As DNA, the CDR3 is TGTGCCAGCAACAACAGGGGGGGGTATGGTAACACTGAAGCTTTCTTT. Its protein is CASNNRGGYGNTEAFF.